This T cell receptor beta chain was recorded in a study of T-cell memory formation after mild COVID-19. Study in general: Largely donor-specific sequence clusters came from a couple of donors. General study findings and limits: Some SARS-CoV-2-responding clones were already detected in memory before infection.

Trimming took 0 bases from V and 5 from J, leaving 17 bases between them. The CDR3 has 17 residues. CDR1 SGHVS and CDR2 FQNEAQ come from the germline V gene. TCR alpha and TCR beta cDNA libraries carrying sample barcodes and UMIs came from 5'RACE with constant-segment primers. TCRdb re-called the 5' RACE reads with MiXCR, one entry per CDR3 protein. In the table there are under 300,000 distinct CDR3 sequences, over 9% of which are singletons. This clonotype was detected ten times or more. Its antigen is currently unknown. The rearrangement links TRBV7-8 to TRBJ2-1; D is perhaps TRBD2 (6 bases). The sequencing input was PBMCs or a T cell subset sorted from them (not recorded which). The source of this sequence is a man aged 18-30 years who had mild COVID-19 (a few samples of this study predate the infection). Cell type and time point are not known. The CDR3 DNA reads TGTGCCAGCAGCTTAGCGTTTGGCGGGGCAACGGACAATGAGCAGTTCTTC. Residues: CASSLAFGGATDNEQFF.